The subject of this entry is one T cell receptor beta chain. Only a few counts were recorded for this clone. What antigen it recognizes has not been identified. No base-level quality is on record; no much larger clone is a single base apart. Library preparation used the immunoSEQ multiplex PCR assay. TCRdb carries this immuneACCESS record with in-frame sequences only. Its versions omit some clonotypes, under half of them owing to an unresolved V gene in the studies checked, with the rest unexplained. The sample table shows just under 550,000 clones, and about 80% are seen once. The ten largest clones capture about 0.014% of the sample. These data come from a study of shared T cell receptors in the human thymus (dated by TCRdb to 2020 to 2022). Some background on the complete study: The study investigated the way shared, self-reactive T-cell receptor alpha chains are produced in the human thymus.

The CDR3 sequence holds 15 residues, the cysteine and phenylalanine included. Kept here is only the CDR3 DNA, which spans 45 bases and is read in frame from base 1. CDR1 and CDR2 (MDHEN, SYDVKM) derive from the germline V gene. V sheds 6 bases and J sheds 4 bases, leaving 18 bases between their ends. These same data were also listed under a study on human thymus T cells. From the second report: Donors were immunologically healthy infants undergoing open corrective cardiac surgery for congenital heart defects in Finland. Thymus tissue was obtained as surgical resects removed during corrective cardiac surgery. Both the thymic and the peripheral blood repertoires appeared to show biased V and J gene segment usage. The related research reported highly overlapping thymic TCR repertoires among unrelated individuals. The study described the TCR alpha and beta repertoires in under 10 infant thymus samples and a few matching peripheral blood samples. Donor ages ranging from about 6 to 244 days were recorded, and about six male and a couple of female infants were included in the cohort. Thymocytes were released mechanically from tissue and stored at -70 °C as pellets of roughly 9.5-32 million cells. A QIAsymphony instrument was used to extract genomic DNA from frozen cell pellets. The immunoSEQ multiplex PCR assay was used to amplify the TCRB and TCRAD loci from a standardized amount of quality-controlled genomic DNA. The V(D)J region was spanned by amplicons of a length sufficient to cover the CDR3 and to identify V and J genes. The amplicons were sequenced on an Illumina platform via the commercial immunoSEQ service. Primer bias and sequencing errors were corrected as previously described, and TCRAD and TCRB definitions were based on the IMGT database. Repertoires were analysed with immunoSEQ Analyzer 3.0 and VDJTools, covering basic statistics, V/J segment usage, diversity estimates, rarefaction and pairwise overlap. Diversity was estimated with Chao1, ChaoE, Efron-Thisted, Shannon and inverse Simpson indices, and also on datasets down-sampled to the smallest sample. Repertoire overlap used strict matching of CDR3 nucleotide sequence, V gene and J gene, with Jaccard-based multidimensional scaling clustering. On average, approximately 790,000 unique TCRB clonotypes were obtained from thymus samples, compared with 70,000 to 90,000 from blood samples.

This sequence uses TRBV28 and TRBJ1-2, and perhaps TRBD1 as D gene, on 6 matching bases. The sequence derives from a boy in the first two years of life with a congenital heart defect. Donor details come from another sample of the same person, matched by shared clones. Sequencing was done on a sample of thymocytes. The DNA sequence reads TGTGCCAGCAGCCCCAGCGCGGGGGCCATCTATGGCTACACCTTC. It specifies CASSPSAGAIYGYTF.